The rows below give T cell receptor beta chains drawn from one sample of a study of low-dose radiotherapy and immunotherapy resistance in tumors. TCRdb redid the calling of the reads with MiXCR, one entry per CDR3 protein. The repertoire consists of tens of thousands of distinct CDR3 sequences, with 20% to 25% occurring once and the leading ten covering roughly 12%. The sequencing used PBMCs, collected after low-dose radiotherapy plus immunotherapy. These receptors originate from a female donor with ovarian cancer. Both conserved end residues are trimmed from each CDR3.

v_call	j_call	cdr3_aa
TRBV11-3	TRBJ2-7	ASSLSGTRIYEQY
TRBV6-2/TRBV6-3	TRBJ2-7	ASRGVLAAAYEQY
TRBV7-8	TRBJ2-7	ASSSTSYEQY
TRBV5-1	TRBJ2-1	ASSPGRTPYNEQF
TRBV20-1	TRBJ2-5	SAWRTGQETQY
TRBV6-1	TRBJ1-2	ASSDRPNYGYT
TRBV7-9	TRBJ2-3	ASSSEQGSADTQY
TRBV21-1	TRBJ1-1	ASIDSTPEAF
TRBV20-1	TRBJ2-7	SASLPSGGSTYEQY
TRBV5-4	TRBJ2-1	ASSAWGNYNEQF
TRBV28	TRBJ2-1	ASSLGVRGNEQF
TRBV2	TRBJ1-6	ASIGTQNSPLH
TRBV5-1	TRBJ2-7	ASSWGQGAHEQY
TRBV12-3/TRBV12-4	TRBJ1-2	ASSNSLYYGYT
TRBV6-2/TRBV6-3	TRBJ2-1	ASTNQTALYFCATSAPGGQEF
TRBV6-2/TRBV6-3	TRBJ2-7	ASSYSPTSGRPYEQY
TRBV7-9	TRBJ1-4	ASSLVSGTGEKLF
TRBV11-3	TRBJ1-4	ASSLLAGTFGEKLF
TRBV14	TRBJ1-2	ASSQDGNYGYT
TRBV5-1	TRBJ2-1	ASSRDGGTYNEQF
TRBV7-6	TRBJ2-2	ASSLSGEVTGELF
TRBV3-1	TRBJ2-1	ASSQDHSGGNEQF
TRBV2	TRBJ2-2	ASGDDLVTGELF
TRBV28	TRBJ1-1	ASSPPNTEAF
TRBV12-3/TRBV12-4	TRBJ2-2	ASNRGGLSTGELF
TRBV6-2/TRBV6-3	TRBJ2-5	ASSYPSGSQETQY
TRBV5-1	TRBJ1-6	ASSAPGTGDSPLH